The clone carrying this T cell receptor (beta chain) was seen a handful of times. Its antigen is unidentified. The sample comes from a study of T cells in Graves' hyperthyroidism and ophthalmopathy. Study results and limitations: Patients with ophthalmopathy were separated from those with stable hyperthyroidism by a 13 V-J model.

CDR1 and CDR2 from the germline V gene are MGHDK and SYGVNS. This CDR3 spans 11 amino acids. The V and J ends lost 4 bases and 7 bases respectively, with 7 bases between them. What was amplified from RNA transcripts were TCR beta CDR3 regions. An initial round of RT-PCR targeting the TCR CDR3 relied on the HTBI primer set. TCRdb processed the multiplex PCR reads anew with MiXCR; each CDR3 protein has one entry. This sample has fewer than 900,000 distinct CDR3 sequences, with over 15% found just once. Clinicians diagnosed patients from clinical symptoms, serum thyroxine and TRAb, thyroid ultrasound and orbital computed tomography.

This TCR derives from a woman aged 50 to 65 with Graves' hyperthyroidism that later progressed to Graves' ophthalmopathy. Source material: blood. The chain carries TRBV25-1 and TRBJ1-1; D gene unclear. The CDR3 protein is CASSVSGEAFF. Here the CDR3 DNA reads TGTGCCAGCAGTGTCTCGGGTGAAGCTTTCTTT.